This T cell receptor (beta chain) came from a study of T cell responses to AZD1222 COVID-19 vaccine. Study-wide findings and caveats: At study baseline, merely several AZD1222 recipients were seropositive.

Sequenced by immunoSEQ multiplex PCR; TCRdb stores in-frame clones only, minus some. The sample comprises some 130,000 clones, 88% of which are singletons, and approximately 19% rests with the top ten. The CDR3 sequence is 17 residues long. V gave up 2 bases and J gave up 4 bases, with 18 bases separating them. Germline V gene data show CDR1 as SGHKS and CDR2 as YYEKEE (reference sequence). As to this clone: Its antigen is not identified.

This sequence joins TRBV5-5 and TRBJ2-2; tentatively, D is TRBD2 (6 bases). The sequencing used peripheral blood, collected on day 0 of MenACWY control vaccination. The sequence was collected from an adult in good health. In DNA, the CDR3 is TGTGCCAGCAGCTTCCATGGGGGGTCCTTCGGCACCGGGGAGCTGTTTTTT. It codes for CASSFHGGSFGTGELFF.